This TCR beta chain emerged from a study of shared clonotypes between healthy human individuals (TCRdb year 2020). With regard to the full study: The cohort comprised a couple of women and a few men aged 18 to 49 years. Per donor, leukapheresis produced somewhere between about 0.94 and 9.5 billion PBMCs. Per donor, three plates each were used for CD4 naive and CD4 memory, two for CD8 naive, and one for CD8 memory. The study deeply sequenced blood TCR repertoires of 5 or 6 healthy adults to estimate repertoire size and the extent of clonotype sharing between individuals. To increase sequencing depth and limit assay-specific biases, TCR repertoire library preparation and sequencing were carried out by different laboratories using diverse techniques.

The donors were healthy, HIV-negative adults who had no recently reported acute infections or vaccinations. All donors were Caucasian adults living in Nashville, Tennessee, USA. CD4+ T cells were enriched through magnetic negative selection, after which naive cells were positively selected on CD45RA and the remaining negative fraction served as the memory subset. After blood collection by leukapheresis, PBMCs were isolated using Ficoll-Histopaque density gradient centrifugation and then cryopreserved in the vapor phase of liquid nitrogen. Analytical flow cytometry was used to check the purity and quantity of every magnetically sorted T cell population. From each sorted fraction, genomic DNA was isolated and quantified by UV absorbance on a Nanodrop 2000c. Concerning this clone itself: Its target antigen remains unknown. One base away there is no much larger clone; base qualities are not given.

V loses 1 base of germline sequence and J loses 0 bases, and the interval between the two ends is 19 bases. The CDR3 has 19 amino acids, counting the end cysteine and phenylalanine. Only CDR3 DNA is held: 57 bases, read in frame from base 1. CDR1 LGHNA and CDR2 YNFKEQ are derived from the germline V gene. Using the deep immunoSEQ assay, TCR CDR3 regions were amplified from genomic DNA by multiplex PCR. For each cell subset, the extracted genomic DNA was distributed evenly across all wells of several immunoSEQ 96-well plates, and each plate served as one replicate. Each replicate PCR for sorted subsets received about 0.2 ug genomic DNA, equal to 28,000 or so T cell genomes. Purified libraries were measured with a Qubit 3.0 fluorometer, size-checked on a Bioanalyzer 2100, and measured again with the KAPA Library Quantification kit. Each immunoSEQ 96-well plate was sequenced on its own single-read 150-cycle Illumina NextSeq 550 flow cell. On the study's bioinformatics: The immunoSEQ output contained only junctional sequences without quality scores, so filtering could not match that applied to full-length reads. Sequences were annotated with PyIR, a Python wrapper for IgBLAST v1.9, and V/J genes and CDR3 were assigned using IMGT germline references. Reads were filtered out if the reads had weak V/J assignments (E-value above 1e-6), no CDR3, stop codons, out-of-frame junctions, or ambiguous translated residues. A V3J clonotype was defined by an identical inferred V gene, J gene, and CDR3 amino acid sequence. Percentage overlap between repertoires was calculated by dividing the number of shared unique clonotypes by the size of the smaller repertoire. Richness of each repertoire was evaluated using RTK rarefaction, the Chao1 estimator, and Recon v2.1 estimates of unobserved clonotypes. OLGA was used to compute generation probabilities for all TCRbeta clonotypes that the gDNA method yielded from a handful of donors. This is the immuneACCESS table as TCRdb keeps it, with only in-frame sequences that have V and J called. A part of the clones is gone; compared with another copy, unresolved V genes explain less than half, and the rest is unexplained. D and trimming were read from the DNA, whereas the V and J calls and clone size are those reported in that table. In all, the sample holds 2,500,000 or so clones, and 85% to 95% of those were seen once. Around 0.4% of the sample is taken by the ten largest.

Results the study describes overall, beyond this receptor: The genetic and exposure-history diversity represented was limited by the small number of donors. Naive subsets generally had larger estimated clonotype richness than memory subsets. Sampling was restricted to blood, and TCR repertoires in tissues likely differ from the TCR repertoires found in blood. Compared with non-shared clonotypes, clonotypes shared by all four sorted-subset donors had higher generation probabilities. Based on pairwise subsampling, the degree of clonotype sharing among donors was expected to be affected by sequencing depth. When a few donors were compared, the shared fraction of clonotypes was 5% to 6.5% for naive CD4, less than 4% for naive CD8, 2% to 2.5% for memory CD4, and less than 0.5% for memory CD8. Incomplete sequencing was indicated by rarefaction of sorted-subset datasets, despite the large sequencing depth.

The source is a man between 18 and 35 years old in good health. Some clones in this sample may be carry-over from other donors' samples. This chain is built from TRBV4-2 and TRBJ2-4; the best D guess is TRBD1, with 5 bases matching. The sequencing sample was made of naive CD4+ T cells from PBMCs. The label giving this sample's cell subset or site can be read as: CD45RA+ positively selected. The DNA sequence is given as TGTGCCAGCAGCCAAGGAAACTTGGTTGACAGACTAGCCAAAAACATTCAGTACTTC. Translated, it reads CASSQGNLVDRLAKNIQYF.